Each of the 8 T cell receptor beta chains below was sequenced from the same sample in a study of T-cell memory formation after mild COVID-19. TCRdb used MiXCR to reprocess the 5' RACE reads, holding one entry per CDR3 protein. The table shows hundreds of thousands of distinct CDR3 sequences, with more than 20% occurring only once. The sample taken for sequencing was PBMCs or a T cell subset sorted from them (not recorded which). These receptors were obtained from a man younger than 35 who had mild COVID-19 (a few samples of this study predate the infection). Cell type and time point are not known.

This clonotype was seen a few times. The V gene is TRBV5-1, the J gene TRBJ2-3, with D tentatively TRBD2 (5 bases). The CDR3 has 16 residues. In germline, CDR1 is SGHRS, CDR2 YFSETQ. Trimming cost V 3 bases and J 6 bases, with 20 bases left between them. CDR3 in amino acids: CASSSIGLSSHDTQYF. CDR3 nucleotides: TGCGCCAGCAGCTCGATCGGACTTTCGTCCCACGATACGCAGTATTTT.

This chain connects TRBV20-1 to TRBJ2-2; D unclear. Trimming shortened V by 3 bases and J by 4 bases, and 6 bases separated the two germline ends. From germline, CDR1 is DFQATT and CDR2 SNEGSKA (reference sequence). This CDR3 region has 12 residues. The CDR3 loop reads CSASGSTGELFF. The CDR3 DNA follows: TGCAGTGCTAGTGGCTCCACCGGGGAGCTGTTTTTT.

The V gene is TRBV12-3 or TRBV12-4, the J gene TRBJ2-2; 8 positions agree with TRBD2. The CDR3 length is 14 residues. V trimming: 7 bases; J trimming: 7 bases; junction bases outside the gene matches: 8. The CDR3 protein is CASTTGLASGELFF. The CDR3 DNA follows: TGTGCCAGCACGACCGGACTAGCAAGCGGGGAGCTGTTTTTT.

The rearrangement joins TRBV7-2 to TRBJ2-5; D may be TRBD1 (6 bases). The germline V gene encodes CDR1 SGHTA and CDR2 FQGNSA. CDR3 length equals 13 residues. V shed 5 bases and J shed 4 bases, with 11 bases lying between them. CDR3 bases: TGTGCCAGCAGCCGGGACATGGGAGAGACCCAGTACTTC. Translating it yields CASSRDMGETQYF. The full variable domain, completed using reference TRBV7-2 and TRBJ2-5, is GAGVSQSPSNKVTEKGKDVELRCDPISGHTALYWYRQSLGQGLEFLIYFQGNSAPDKSGLPSDRFSAERTGGSVSTLTIQRTQQEDSAVYLCASSRDMGETQYFGPGTRLLVL.

This clonotype was seen a few times. The rearrangement links TRBV4-2 to TRBJ2-2, with 10 bases lining up with TRBD2. The V and J ends lost 4 bases and 4 bases, in that order; junction bases with no gene match: 6. CDR1 is LGHNA and CDR2 is YNFKEQ in the germline V gene. The CDR3 is made up of 16 amino acids. The CDR3 DNA sequence: TGTGCCAGCAGCCGCATAGGACTAGCGGCCACCGGGGAGCTGTTTTTT. Protein product: CASSRIGLAATGELFF.

The chain combines TRBV21-1 with TRBJ2-2; TRBD1 reflects the table's D call only, with no check against the DNA. TRBV21-1 is marked as a pseudogene. The CDR3 sequence is 17 residues long. CDR3 loop: CASPPAGGEANTGELFF. CDR3 nucleotide sequence: TGTGCCAGCCCCCCGGCAGGGGGCGAAGCGAACACCGGGGAGCTGTTTTTT.

This clonotype was seen more than once but under ten times. V usage is TRBV4-3 and J usage is TRBJ2-7; D tentatively fits TRBD1 or TRBD2 (5 bases each). Germline lookup yields CDR1 LGHNA and CDR2 YSLEER. The CDR3 runs 15 residues. V shed 0 bases and J shed 2 bases, with 11 bases lying between them. The CDR3 here is CASSQEWDPTYEQYF. The CDR3 bases are TGCGCCAGCAGCCAAGAGTGGGACCCGACCTACGAGCAGTACTTC.

The rearrangement uses TRBV29-1 and TRBJ2-1; 9 bases map to TRBD1. The V segment lost 6 bases and the J segment 6 bases; nucleotides outside the gene matches: 12. The CDR3 runs 15 residues. CDR1 and CDR2 (germline): SQVTM, ANQGSEA. Here the CDR3 DNA reads TGCAGCGTCCTGGTCCGGGACAGGGCTTTCAATGAGCAGTTCTTC. This translates into CSVLVRDRAFNEQFF.